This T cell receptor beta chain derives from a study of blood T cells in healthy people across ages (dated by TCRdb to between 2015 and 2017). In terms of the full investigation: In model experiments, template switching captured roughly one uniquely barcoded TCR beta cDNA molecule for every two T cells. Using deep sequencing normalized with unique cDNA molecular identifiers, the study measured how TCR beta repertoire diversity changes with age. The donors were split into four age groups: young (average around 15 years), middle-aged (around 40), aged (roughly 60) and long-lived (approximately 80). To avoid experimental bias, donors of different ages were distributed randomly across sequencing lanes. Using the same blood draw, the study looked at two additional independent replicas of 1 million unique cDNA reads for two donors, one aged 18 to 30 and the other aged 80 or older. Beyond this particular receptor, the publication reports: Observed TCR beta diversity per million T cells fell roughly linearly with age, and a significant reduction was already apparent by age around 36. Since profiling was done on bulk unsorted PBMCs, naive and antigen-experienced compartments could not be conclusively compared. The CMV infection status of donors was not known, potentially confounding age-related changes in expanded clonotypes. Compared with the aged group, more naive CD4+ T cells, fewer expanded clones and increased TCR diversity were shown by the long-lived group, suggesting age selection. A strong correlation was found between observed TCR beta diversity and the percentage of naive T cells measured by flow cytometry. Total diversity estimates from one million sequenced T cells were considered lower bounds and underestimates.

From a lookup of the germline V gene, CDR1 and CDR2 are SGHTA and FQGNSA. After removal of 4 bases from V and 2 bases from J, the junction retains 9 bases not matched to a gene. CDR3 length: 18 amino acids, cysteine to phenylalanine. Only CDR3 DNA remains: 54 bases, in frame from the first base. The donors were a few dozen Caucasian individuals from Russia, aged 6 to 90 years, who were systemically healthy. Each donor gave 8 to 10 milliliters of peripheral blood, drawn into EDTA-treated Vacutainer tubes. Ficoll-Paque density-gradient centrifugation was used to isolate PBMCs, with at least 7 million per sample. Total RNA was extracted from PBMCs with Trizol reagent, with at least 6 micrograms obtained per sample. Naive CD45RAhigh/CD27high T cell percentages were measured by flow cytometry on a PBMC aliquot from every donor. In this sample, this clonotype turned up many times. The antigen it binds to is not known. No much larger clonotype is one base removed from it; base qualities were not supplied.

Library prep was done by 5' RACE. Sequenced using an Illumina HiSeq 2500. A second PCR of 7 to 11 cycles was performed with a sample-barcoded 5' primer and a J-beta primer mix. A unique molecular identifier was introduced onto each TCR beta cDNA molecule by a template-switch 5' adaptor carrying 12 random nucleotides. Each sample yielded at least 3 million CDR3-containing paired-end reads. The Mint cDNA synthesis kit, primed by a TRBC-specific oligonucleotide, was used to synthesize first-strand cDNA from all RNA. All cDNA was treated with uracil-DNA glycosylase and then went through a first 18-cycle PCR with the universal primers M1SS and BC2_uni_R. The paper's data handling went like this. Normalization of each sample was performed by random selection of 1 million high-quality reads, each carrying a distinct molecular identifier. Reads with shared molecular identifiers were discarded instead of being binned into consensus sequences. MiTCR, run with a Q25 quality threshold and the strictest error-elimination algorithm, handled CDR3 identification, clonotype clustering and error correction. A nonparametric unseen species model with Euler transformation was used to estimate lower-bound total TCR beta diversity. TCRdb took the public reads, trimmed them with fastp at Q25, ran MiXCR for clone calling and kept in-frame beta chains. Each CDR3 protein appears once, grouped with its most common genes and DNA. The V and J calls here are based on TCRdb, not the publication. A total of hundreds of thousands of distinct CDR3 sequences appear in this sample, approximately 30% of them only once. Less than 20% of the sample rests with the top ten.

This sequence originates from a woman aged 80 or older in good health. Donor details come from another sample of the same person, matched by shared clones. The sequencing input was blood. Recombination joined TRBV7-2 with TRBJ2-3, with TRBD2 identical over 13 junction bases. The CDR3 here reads CASSSMTSGGLSTDTQYF. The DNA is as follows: TGTGCCAGCAGCTCCATGACTAGCGGGGGGCTCTCCACAGATACGCAGTATTTT. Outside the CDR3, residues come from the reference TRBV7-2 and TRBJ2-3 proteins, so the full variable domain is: GAGVSQSPSNKVTEKGKDVELRCDPISGHTALYWYRQSLGQGLEFLIYFQGNSAPDKSGLPSDRFSAERTGGSVSTLTIQRTQQEDSAVYLCASSSMTSGGLSTDTQYFGPGTRLTVL.